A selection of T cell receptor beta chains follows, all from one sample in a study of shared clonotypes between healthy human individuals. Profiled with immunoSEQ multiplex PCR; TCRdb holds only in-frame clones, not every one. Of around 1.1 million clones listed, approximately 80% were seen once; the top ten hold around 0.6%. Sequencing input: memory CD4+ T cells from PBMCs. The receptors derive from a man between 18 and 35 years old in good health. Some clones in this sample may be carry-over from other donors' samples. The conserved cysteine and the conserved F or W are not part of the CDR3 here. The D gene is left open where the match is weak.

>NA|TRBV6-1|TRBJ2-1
ASSLRRDYNEQF
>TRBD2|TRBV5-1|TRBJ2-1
ASSLDQREVNEQF
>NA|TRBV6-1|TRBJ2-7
ASSESFPREQY
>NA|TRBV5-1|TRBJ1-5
ASSLGPNQPQH
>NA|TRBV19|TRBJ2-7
ASSIYGGTYEQY
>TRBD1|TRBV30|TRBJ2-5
AWSTGTGGETQY
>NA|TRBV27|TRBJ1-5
ASSFRRDQPQH
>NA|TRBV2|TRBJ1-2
ASSEAVDGIYGYT
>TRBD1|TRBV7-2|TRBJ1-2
ASSLGGQGAYGYT
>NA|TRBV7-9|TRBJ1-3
ASSPGLSGNTIY
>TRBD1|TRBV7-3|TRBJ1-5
ASSLTGSNQPQH
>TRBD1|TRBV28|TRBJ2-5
ASSPAGTASIVQETQY
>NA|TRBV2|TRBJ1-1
ASSGRIEAF
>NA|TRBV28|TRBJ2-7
ASSGDGGGEQY
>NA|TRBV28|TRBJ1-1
ASRGQQRNTEAF
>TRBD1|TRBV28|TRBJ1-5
ASSSTGSSRQPQH
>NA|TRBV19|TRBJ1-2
ASSPQAAEAYGYT
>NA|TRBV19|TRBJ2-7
ASKVGHEQY